The sequence of this T cell receptor (beta chain) was determined in a study of STAT5B mutations in CD4+ large granular lymphocyte leukemia. Data came from immunoSEQ multiplex PCR; TCRdb stores just in-frame clones and leaves some out. Of approximately 32,000 clones listed, about nine tenths are singletons. The V and J ends lost 0 bases and 8 bases respectively, with 13 bases between them. CDR3 size: 15 residues. Germline V lookup: CDR1 LGHNA, CDR2 YSLEER. The sample comprised CD4+ T cells from blood buffy coats. This rearrangement joins TRBV4-3 to TRBJ1-4; D remains ambiguous. The source of this sequence is a human donor in good health. CDR3 coding DNA: TGCGCCAGCAGCCAAGATAGGCAGGTCTCGGAAAAACTGTTTTTT. Amino acid sequence: CASSQDRQVSEKLFF.